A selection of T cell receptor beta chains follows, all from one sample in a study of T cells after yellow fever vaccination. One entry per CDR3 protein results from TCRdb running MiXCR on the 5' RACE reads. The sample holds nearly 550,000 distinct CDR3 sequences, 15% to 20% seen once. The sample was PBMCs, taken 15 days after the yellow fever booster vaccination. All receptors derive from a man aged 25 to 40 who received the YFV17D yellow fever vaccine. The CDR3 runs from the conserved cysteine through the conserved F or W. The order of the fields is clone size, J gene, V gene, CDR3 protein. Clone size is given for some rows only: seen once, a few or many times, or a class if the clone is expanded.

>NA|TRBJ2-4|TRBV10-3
CATSQGEVWENIQYF
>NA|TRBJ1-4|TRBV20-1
CSASKGTNEKLFF
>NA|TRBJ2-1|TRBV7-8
CASSLDGIEQFF
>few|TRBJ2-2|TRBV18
CASSRGPDTGELFF
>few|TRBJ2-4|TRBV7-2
CASSSQSGKNIQYF
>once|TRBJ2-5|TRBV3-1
CASSLDTSGVQETQYF
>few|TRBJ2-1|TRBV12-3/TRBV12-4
CASSSRDRGGNEQFF
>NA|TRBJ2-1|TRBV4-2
CASGFGPTGSSYNEQFF
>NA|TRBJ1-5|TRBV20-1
CSAMTGVQPQHF
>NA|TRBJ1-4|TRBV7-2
CASSPSPWGEKLFF
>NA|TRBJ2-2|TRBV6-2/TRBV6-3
CAGSGQGSTGELLF
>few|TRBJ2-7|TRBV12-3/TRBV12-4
CASSSGHNYEQYF
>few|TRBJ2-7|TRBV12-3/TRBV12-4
CASSFWGASYEQYF
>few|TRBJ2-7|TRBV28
CASSLPDRGRGEQYF
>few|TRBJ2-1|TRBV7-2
CASSARSHEQFF
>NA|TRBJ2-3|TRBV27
CASRDIASPDTQYF
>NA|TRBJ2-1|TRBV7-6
CASSPSGTAKNEQFF
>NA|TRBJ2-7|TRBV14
CASSLVRDGRYEQYF
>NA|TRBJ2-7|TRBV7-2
CASNLLGDEQYF
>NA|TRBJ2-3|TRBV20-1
CSAIPAGYTDTQYF
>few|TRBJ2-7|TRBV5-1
CASSFNPGGAPYEQYF
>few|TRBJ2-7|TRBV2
CASSELVGEQYF
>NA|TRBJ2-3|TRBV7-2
CASSLVGPSSWPDTQYF
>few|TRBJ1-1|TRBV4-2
CASSPRDRVDTEAFF
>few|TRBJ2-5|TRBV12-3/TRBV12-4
CASSREGSETQYF
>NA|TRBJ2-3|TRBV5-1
CASSLVGAISTDTQYF
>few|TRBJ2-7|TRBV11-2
CASSLAGGLSYEQYF
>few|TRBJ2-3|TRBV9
CASSPLPAGGSSTDTQYF
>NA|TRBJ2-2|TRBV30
CAWSVLSGSGELFF
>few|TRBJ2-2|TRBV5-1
CASSPDRRNTGELFF
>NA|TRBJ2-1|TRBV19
CASSINRGSNEQFF
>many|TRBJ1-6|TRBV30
CAWAETDNSPLHF
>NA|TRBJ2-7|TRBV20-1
CSAPGSGGTYEQYF
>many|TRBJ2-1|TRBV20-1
CSAPPGVAVDNEQFF
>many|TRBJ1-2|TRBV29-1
CSVHREANYGYTF
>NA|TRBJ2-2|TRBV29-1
CSVRGGANTGELFF
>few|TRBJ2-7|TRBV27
CASSLTAGGPYEQYF
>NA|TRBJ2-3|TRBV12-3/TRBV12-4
CASSSSWNGTDTQYF
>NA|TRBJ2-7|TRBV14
CASSRILGTGDYEQYF
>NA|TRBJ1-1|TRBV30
CAWSAPPKGGTEAFF
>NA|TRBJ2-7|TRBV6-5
CASSYSQGIYEQYF
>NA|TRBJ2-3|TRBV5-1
CASRPGLADPRDTQYF
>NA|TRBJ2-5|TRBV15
CATSRGAGGETQYF
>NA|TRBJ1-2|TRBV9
CASSGGLNYGYTF
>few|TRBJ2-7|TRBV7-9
CASSRRAGAYEQYF
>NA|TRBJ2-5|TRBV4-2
CASSQDLPHYRLAGVETQYF
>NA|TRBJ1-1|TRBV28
CASSFLEGSGNAEAFF
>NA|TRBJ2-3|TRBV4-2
CASSQDGREAADTQYF